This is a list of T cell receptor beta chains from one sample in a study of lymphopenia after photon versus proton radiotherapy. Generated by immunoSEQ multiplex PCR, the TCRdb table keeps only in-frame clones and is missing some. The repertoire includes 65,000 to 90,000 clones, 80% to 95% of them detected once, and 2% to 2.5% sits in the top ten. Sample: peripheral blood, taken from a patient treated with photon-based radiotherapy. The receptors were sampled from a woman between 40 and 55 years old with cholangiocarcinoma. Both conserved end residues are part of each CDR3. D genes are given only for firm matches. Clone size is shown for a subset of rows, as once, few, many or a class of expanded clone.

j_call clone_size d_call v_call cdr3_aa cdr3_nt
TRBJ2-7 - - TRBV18 CASNSPGQNYEQYF TGTGCCTCCAATAGTCCGGGACAAAACTACGAGCAGTACTTC
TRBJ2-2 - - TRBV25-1 CASRIGDTGELFF TGTGCCAGCAGGATCGGGGACACCGGGGAGCTGTTTTTT
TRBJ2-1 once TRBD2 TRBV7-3 CASSEGTSGRAGNEQFF TGTGCCAGCAGCGAGGGGACTAGCGGGAGGGCGGGGAATGAGCAGTTCTTC
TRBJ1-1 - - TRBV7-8 CASSLAAGPPGAFF TGTGCCAGCAGCTTAGCCGCAGGCCCGCCGGGAGCTTTCTTT
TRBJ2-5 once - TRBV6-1 CASSPSQETQYF TGTGCCAGCAGCCCCTCGCAAGAGACCCAGTACTTC
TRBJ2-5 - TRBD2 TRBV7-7 CASSPTSGGRETQYF TGTGCTAGCAGCCCAACTAGCGGGGGACGGGAGACCCAGTACTTC
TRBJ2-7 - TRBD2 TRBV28 CASSTSGKSSYEQYF TGTGCCAGCAGCACTAGCGGAAAAAGCTCCTACGAGCAGTACTTC
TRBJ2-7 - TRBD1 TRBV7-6 CASSFGQGGSYEQYF TGTGCCAGCAGCTTTGGACAGGGGGGATCCTACGAGCAGTACTTC
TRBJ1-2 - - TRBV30 CAWSVTPGRGSGYTF TGTGCCTGGAGTGTAACTCCCGGCCGCGGGAGCGGCTACACCTTC
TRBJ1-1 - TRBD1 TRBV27 CASSPAQGARSTEAFF TGTGCCAGCAGTCCTGCACAGGGGGCGCGGAGCACTGAAGCTTTCTTT
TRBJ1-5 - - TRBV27 CASSYLNQPQHF TGTGCCAGCAGTTACCTGAATCAGCCCCAGCATTTT
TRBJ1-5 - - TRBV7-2 CASSPELPYSNQPQHF TGTGCCAGCAGCCCCGAACTACCTTATAGCAATCAGCCCCAGCATTTT
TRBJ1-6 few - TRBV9 CASSLQGGNSPLHF TGTGCCAGCAGCCTACAGGGAGGGAATTCACCCCTCCACTTT
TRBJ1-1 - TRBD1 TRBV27 CASSLGDRVEAFF TGTGCCAGCAGTTTGGGGGACAGGGTTGAAGCTTTCTTT
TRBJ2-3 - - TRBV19 CASSPGVSTDTQYF TGTGCCAGTAGTCCAGGGGTTAGCACAGATACGCAGTATTTT
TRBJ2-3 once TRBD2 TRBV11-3 CASSNSGGLLDTQYF TGTGCCAGCAGCAATAGCGGGGGCCTCTTAGATACGCAGTATTTT
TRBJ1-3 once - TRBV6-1 CASSPDTLSGNTIYF TGTGCCAGCAGTCCCGACACCCTCTCTGGAAACACCATATATTTT
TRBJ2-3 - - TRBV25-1 CASSPRRETGDTQYF TGTGCCAGCAGTCCGAGAAGGGAGACAGGAGATACGCAGTATTTT
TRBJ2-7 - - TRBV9 CASSVVPGEAYEQYF TGTGCCAGCAGCGTAGTTCCAGGGGAAGCATACGAGCAGTACTTC
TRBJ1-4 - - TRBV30 CAWSGGGVNEKLFF TGTGCCTGGAGTGGAGGGGGGGTAAATGAAAAACTGTTTTTT
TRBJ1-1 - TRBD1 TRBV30 CAWSVRQGDTEAFF TGTGCCTGGAGTGTCAGACAGGGAGACACTGAAGCTTTCTTT
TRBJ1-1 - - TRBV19 CASSIYTEAFF TGTGCCAGTAGTATATATACTGAAGCTTTCTTT
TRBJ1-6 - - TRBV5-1 CASSLAGSSYNSPLHF TGCGCCAGCAGCTTGGCCGGGAGCTCCTATAATTCACCCCTCCACTTT
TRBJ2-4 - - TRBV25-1 CASSGPEDIQYF TGTGCCAGCAGCGGACCGGAGGACATTCAGTACTTC
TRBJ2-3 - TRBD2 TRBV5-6 CASSPSWIAGGISTDTQYF TGTGCCAGCAGCCCATCGTGGATAGCGGGGGGGATTAGCACAGATACGCAGTATTTT
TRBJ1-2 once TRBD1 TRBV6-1 CASLKGQGIVGYTF TGTGCCAGCTTGAAAGGACAGGGGATAGTTGGCTACACCTTC
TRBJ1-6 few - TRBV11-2 CASSSLGRTGDSPLHF TGTGCCAGCAGCTCCCTTGGACGAACTGGGGATTCACCCCTCCACTTT
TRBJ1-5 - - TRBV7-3 CASSLGRDQPQHF TGTGCCAGCAGCTTAGGACGGGATCAGCCCCAGCATTTT
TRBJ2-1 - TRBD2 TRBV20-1 CSASSGSRRFF TGCAGTGCTAGTAGCGGGAGTCGCAGGTTCTTC
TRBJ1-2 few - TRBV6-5 CASSGQGETNYGYTF TGTGCCAGCAGCGGGCAGGGAGAGACTAACTATGGCTACACCTTC
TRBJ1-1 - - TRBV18 CASSQAGTATEAFF TGTGCCAGCTCACAGGCAGGGACGGCCACTGAAGCTTTCTTT
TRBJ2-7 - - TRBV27 CASSLSGTGGLEQYF TGTGCCAGCAGTTTATCGGGGACGGGGGGCCTCGAGCAGTACTTC
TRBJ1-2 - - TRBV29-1 CSVEREDYGYTF TGCAGCGTTGAGAGAGAGGACTATGGCTACACCTTC
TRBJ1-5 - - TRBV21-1 CASSKNPMVGRDNQPQHF TGTGCCAGCAGCAAAAATCCCATGGTCGGTAGGGACAATCAGCCCCAGCATTTT
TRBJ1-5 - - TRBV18 CASSPLGQNNQPQHF TGTGCCAGCTCACCACTTGGACAGAACAATCAGCCCCAGCATTTT
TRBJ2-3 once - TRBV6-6 CASSSSLDTQYF TGTGCCAGCAGTTCCAGTTTGGATACGCAGTATTTT
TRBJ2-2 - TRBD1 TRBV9 CASSIQNRGPGELFF TGTGCCAGCAGCATTCAAAACAGGGGACCCGGGGAGCTGTTTTTT
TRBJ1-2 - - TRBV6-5 CASSYSTTANYGYTF TGTGCCAGCAGTTACTCTACAACAGCTAACTATGGCTACACCTTC
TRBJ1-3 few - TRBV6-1 CASIARGLTGNTIYF TGTGCCAGCATAGCCCGGGGATTAACTGGAAACACCATATATTTT
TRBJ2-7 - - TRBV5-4 CASSFGDRPYEQYF TGTGCCAGCAGCTTTGGCGACAGACCCTACGAGCAGTACTTC
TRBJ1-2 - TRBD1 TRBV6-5 CASLDRGYGYTF TGTGCCAGTTTAGACAGGGGGTATGGCTACACCTTC
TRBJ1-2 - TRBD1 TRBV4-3 CASSQVGQGGGYTF TGCGCCAGCAGCCAAGTAGGGCAGGGGGGCGGCTACACCTTC
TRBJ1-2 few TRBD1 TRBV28 CASSLDRGFGYTF TGTGCCAGCAGTTTAGACAGGGGATTTGGCTACACCTTC
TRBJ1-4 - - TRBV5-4 CASTLGLGDEKLFF TGTGCCAGCACCCTCGGCTTGGGTGATGAAAAACTGTTTTTT
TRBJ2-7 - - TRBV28 CASSPDRRISYEQYF TGTGCCAGCAGTCCTGACAGGCGAATATCCTACGAGCAGTACTTC
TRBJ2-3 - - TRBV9 CASSLLGSADTQYF TGTGCCAGCAGCCTGCTCGGGTCGGCGGATACGCAGTATTTT
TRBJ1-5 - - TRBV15 CATSRDLGGAQPQHF TGTGCCACCAGCAGAGATTTGGGGGGCGCGCAGCCCCAGCATTTT
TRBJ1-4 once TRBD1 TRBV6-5 CASSTKQGGIGKLFF TGTGCCAGCAGTACCAAACAGGGGGGAATTGGAAAACTGTTTTTT
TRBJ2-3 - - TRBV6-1 CASSEASDRDTQYF TGTGCCAGCAGTGAAGCGTCAGATCGAGATACGCAGTATTTT